This TCR beta chain stems from a study of blood T cell repertoires in COVID-19. Study-wide background: Sites across the United States, Italy and Spain contributed samples from acute and convalescent COVID-19. PBMCs, B-cell-depleted T cells, or T cells were the source of the cDNA or gDNA that made up the material.

The CDR3 is 13 amino acids. Germline CDR1 and CDR2: SGHVS and FQNEAQ. J was trimmed by 11 bases and V by 3 bases; bases with no gene match: 7. Original analysis: Reference gene primer amplification gave nucleated cell count estimates. Using immunoSEQ multiplex PCR, the repertoire was profiled, and TCRdb retains in-frame clones only, with some absent. V and J calls and clone size are copied from that table; D and trimming were computed from the DNA. The sample includes approximately 88,000 clones, around three quarters seen only once; the top ten take about 8.7%. Sequenced sample: peripheral blood. The TCR was taken from a man aged 50 to 60 who had recovered from COVID-19. This chain joins TRBV7-8 and TRBJ1-1, with 9 bases aligning to TRBD1. The CDR3 nucleotides read TGTGCCAGCAGCTTCATGGGACAGGGTTGGGCTTTCTTT. Residues: CASSFMGQGWAFF. The full variable domain, its missing parts supplied by reference TRBV7-8 and TRBJ1-1, is GAGVSQSPRYKVAKRGQDVALRCDPISGHVSLFWYQQALGQGPEFLTYFQNEAQLDKSGLPSDRFFAERPEGSVSTLKIQRTQQEDSAVYLCASSFMGQGWAFFGQGTRLTVV.